The sequence of this T cell receptor (beta chain) was determined in a study of blood T cell repertoires in COVID-19. This study enrolled people aged about 18 to 100 from 24 US geographic areas. Method: immunoSEQ multiplex PCR; TCRdb's copy keeps in-frame clones and lacks some. The top ten clones hold over 4% of a sample with around 300,000 clones, around 87% of them seen once. The sequence came from a woman aged 30 to 39 who had recovered from COVID-19. Sequencing used PBMCs or T cells enriched from blood (not recorded which).

The CDR3 is CASSQDQGLNTEAFF. CDR3 in DNA: TGCGCCAGCAGCCAAGATCAGGGATTGAACACTGAAGCTTTCTTT. The rearrangement links TRBV4-1 to TRBJ1-1; TRBD1 is a possible D gene (5 bases). V shed 0 bases and J shed 0 bases, with 8 bases lying between them. Germline-derived CDR1 and CDR2 are MGHRA and YSYEKL. This CDR3 contains 15 residues.